This TCR beta chain was recovered during a study of radiotherapy plus CTLA-4 blockade in lung cancer (dated by TCRdb to the late 2010s). Regarding the research as a whole: Among the enrolled patients, roughly 17% had an objective response, and roughly 30% reached disease control. On the study overall, not on this receptor specifically: TCR clones derived from tumors expanded in peripheral blood after treatment with radiotherapy and ipilimumab. Increased serum interferon-beta after radiation, together with early dynamic changes in blood T cell clones, were reported to be the strongest predictors of response.

Points on this clone: There is no known antigen for this receptor. Per-base qualities were not stored, and no clone one base away is much larger.

In this study, focal radiation therapy paired with CTLA-4 blockade (ipilimumab) was tested in patients who had chemo-refractory metastatic non-small-cell lung cancer. Deletion took 2 bases off V and 7 bases off J, with a span of 17 bases between the germline ends. Spanning cysteine to phenylalanine, the CDR3 consists of 15 amino acids. The only DNA kept is the CDR3, 45 bases in frame from the first base. The CDR1 and CDR2 encoded by the germline V gene are KGHSH and LQKENI. The library was generated by the immunoSEQ multiplex PCR assay. TCRdb took this table from immuneACCESS and kept in-frame rearrangements with V and J called. Such tables lack part of the clones; where checked against another copy, unresolved V genes explain under half of the gap, and the rest is unexplained. The table for this sample lists about 97,000 clones; roughly 79% of them were counted only once. The top ten constitute roughly 3.1% of the sample.

Sequenced here: peripheral blood, sampled from a patient treated with radiotherapy plus ipilimumab. Recombination linked TRBV18 to TRBJ1-1; the D gene cannot be resolved reliably. This clonotype was sampled from a human donor with non-small cell lung cancer who had a partial response to radiotherapy plus ipilimumab. Some clones in this sample may be carry-over from other donors' samples. The sequence in DNA is TGTGCCAGCTCACCATTGCCCGGGGTCGGGAGTGAAGCTTTCTTT. It translates as CASSPLPGVGSEAFF. The CDR3, completed at both ends by the reference TRBV18 and TRBJ1-1 genes, gives the full variable domain NAGVMQNPRHLVRRRGQEARLRCSPMKGHSHVYWYRQLPEEGLKFMVYLQKENIIDESGMPKERFSAEFPKEGPSILRIQQVVRGDSAAYFCASSPLPGVGSEAFFGQGTRLTVV.